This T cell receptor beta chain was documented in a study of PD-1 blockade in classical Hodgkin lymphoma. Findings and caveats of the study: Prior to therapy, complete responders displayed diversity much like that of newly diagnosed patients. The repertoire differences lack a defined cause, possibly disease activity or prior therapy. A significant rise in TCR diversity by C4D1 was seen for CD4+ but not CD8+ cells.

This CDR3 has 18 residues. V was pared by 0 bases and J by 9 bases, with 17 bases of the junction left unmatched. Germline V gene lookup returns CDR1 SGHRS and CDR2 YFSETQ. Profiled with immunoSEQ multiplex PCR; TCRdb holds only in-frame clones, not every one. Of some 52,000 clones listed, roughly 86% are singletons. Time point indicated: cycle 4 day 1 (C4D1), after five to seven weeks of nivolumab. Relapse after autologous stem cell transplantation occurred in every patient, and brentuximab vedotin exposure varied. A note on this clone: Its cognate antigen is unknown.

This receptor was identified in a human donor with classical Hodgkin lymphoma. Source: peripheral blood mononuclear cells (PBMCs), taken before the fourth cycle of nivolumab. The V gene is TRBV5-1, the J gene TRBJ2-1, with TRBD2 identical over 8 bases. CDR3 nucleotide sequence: TGCGCCAGCAGCTTGGGGGGACTAGATTCGGGCCCATCAGGTGAGCAGTTCTTC. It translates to CASSLGGLDSGPSGEQFF.